The source of this TCR beta chain is a study of monozygotic twins with inflammatory bowel disease. Regarding this clonotype: Its matching antigen is unknown.

The quantity of total RNA per TCR library was around 3.5 ug. Eight separate reactions per sample served to make cDNA. With the 5' RACE reads reprocessed, TCRdb shows one record per CDR3 protein and no DNA. Its table records about 330,000 distinct CDR3 sequences. The germline gives CDR1 ENHRY, CDR2 SYGVKD. CDR3 length: 17 amino acids. Study observations and caveats: IBD-affected twins scored below their healthy co-twins in TCRbeta diversity (inverse Simpson). Concordance status among twins (concordant versus discordant) showed no link to repertoire similarity, possibly from limited power.

The TCR was taken from a human donor with ulcerative colitis or Crohn's disease, or a healthy co-twin of an affected twin (not recorded which). The rearrangement joins TRBV10-3 to TRBJ2-3; absent DNA, TCRdb's TRBD1 call cannot be checked. Sequencing used blood. The CDR3 region is CAISESGPAGLTDTQYF.